This T cell receptor beta chain was profiled in a study of T cell clones after liver transplantation (dated by TCRdb to about 2019). Context from the whole study: The samples were obtained from ITN030ST, a randomized trial that attempted immunosuppression withdrawal within 2 years after liver transplantation. Three of the eight recipients were HCV-positive; the others were transplanted for non-autoimmune, non-viral indications. Donor-reactive T cell clones were identified by TCRbeta sequencing following a pre-transplant mixed lymphocyte reaction and were subsequently tracked in post-transplant blood. No induction therapy was given to the subjects, and standard immunosuppression was administered until randomization at 12-24 months post-transplant. The study cohort included 8 liver transplant recipients, of whom 3 were classified as tolerant and 5 as non-tolerant. Tolerance was defined as complete withdrawal of immunosuppression for at least one year without a rise in liver enzymes beyond twice the upper limit of normal. Third party-reactive TCRbeta sequences were also identified from pre-transplant MLRs to serve as an antigen-independent comparator for donor-reactive sequences. Blood samples were collected pre-transplant, pre-randomization before withdrawal, and post-randomization after either complete withdrawal or failed withdrawal.

Looking up the germline V gene yields CDR1 SGHDN and CDR2 FVKESK. V was cut back by 1 base and J by 1 base, leaving a gap of 9 bases between them. The CDR3 spans 15 residues, from the cysteine through the phenylalanine. The DNA shown is the 45-base CDR3, in frame from base 1. Summary of the overall study and its limitations: When repertoire turnover was accounted for, significantly reduced detection of donor-reactive sequences was found in 7 of 8 subjects for CD4 and in 8 of 8 subjects for CD8. Because allograft tissue specimens were not available, migration of donor-reactive T cells into the graft, rather than deletion, may have occurred. Donor-reactive sequences decreased more than third party-reactive sequences, which suggests partial antigen-specific deletion that was not related to withdrawal success. In two subjects, low numbers of available donor cells limited the measurable donor-reactive repertoire. Circulating donor-reactive CD4 TCRbeta sequences fell significantly post-transplant in 5 of 8 subjects, irrespective of tolerance or HCV status. The conclusions were considered preliminary, being limited by small, heterogeneous patient numbers and non-standardized post-transplant time points.

High-throughput TCRbeta CDR3 sequencing of frozen genomic DNA was performed by immunoSEQ, with PCR amplification, mapping, bias correction and internal controls included. Per the authors' processing: Productive rearrangements were retained, and unique TCRbeta sequences were defined by the CDR3 nucleotide sequence together with the V and J gene. A sequence counted as donor-reactive only if the sequence showed at least 5-fold expansion in CFSE-low cells compared with unstimulated pre-transplant cells and had a frequency of at least 0.01%. Minimum frequency thresholds were set for each subject on the basis of the unstimulated sample with the lowest template count, so that a detection power of at least 90% was ensured. Jensen-Shannon divergence between the top 1000 TCRbeta sequences post-transplant and pre-transplant was used to measure repertoire turnover. Changes in detection of donor-reactive sequences were assessed with two-sided Fisher's exact tests. TCRdb re-hosts the immuneACCESS table, in-frame sequences only. Its copies lack some clones; in the studies checked, an unresolved V gene accounts for under half of them, and the cause for the rest is not known. Clone size and the V and J calls come from that table; the DNA yielded D and trimming. For this sample there are 65,000 to 90,000 clones; 90% appear just once. Roughly 2.6% of the sample rests with the top ten.

What the time point label conveys for this sample: pre-transplant. Thawed unstimulated PBMCs were stained for CD3, CD4 and CD8 and FACS-sorted into CD3+CD4+ and CD3+CD8+ populations. All 8 studied subjects were randomized to withdrawal of immunosuppression. The Qiagen DNeasy Blood and Tissue Kit was used to isolate genomic DNA. About this clone: Its antigen remains undetermined. Per-nucleotide qualities are absent, and no much larger clonotype sits a single base away.

This receptor was taken from a human donor who received a liver transplant. The chain joins TRBV14 to TRBJ2-3; a confident D gene designation cannot be given. This specimen was CD4+ T cells from blood, taken before liver transplant. The DNA is as follows: TGTGCCAGCAGCCAAGGGATAAGGCGCACAGATACGCAGTATTTT. This sequence encodes CASSQGIRRTDTQYF.